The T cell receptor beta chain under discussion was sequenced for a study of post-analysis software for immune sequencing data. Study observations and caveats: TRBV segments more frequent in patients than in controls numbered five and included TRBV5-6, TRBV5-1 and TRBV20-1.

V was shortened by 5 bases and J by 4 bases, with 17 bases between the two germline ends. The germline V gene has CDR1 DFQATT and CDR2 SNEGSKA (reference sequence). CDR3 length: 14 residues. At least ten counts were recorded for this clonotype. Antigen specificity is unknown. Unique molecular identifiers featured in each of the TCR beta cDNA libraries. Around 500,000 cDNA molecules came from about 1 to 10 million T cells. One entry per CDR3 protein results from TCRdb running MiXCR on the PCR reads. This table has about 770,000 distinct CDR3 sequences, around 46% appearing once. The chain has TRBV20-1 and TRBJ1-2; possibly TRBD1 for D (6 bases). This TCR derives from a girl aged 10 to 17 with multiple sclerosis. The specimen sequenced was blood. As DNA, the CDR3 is TGCAGTGCTCTAGACAGGAGGCTCACCTATGGCTACACCTTC. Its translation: CSALDRRLTYGYTF.